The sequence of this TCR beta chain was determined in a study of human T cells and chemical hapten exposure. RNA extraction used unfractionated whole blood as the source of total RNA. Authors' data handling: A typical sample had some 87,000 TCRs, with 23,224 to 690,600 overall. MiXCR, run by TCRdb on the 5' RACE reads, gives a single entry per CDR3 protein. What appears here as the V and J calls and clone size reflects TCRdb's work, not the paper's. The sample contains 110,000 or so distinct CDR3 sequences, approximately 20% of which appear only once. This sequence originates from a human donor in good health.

In DNA, the CDR3 is TGCAGCGTTGACCCCAGGGGGTGGGGGCTGAACACTGAAGCTTTCTTT. It encodes CSVDPRGWGLNTEAFF. The J gene is TRBJ1-1, the V gene TRBV29-1; 7 nucleotides line up with TRBD1. The CDR3 extends over 16 amino acids. The J segment lost 0 bases and the V segment lost 3 bases, leaving 10 bases of the junction unmatched. Per germline, CDR1 SQVTM and CDR2 ANQGSEA.